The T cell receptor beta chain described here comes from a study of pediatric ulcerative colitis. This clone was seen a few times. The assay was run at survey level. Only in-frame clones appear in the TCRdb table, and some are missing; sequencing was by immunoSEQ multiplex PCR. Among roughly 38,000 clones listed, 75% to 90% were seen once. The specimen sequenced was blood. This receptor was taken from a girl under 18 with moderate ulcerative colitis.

The CDR3 DNA follows: TGTGCCAGCACCGAAGTAGTGGCAGTCGGAGGGAGTGAAGCTTTCTTT. Its translation: CASTEVVAVGGSEAFF. The rearrangement uses TRBV7-9 and TRBJ1-1; the D is unclear. Germline V gene data show CDR1 as SEHNR and CDR2 as FQNEAQ (reference sequence). This CDR3 has 16 residues. Between the trimmed V and J ends, which lost 7 bases and 7 bases, there was a span of 25 bases.